Below are 25 T cell receptor beta chains sequenced from a single sample in a study of the immune and genomic landscape of osteosarcoma. The post-treatment osteosarcoma tumors were primary, local recurrence or metastasis specimens from poor-prognosis patients. Only in-frame clones appear in the TCRdb table, and some are missing; sequencing was by immunoSEQ multiplex PCR. Among roughly 2,200 clones listed, under 75% were seen once. Sequenced material: osteosarcoma tumor tissue from the lung. These receptors were taken from a human donor with osteosarcoma.

The chain joins TRBV5-1 to TRBJ1-3, with 7 bases aligning to TRBD1. The J call may be wrong; the DNA end is better matched by TRBJ2-2. This CDR3 spans 14 amino acids. Germline CDR1 is SGHRS and CDR2 is YFSETQ. CDR3 coding DNA: TGCGCCAGCAGCCCAACAGGGGACACCGGGGAGCTGTTTTTT. This encodes CASSPTGDTGELFF.

The chain carries TRBV6-6 and TRBJ1-1; possible D gene TRBD1, 5 bases. Germline V gene lookup returns CDR1 MNHNY and CDR2 SVGAGI (reference sequence). CDR3 length equals 15 residues. Trimming left V 8 bases short and J 4 bases short, with 20 bases between. DNA for the CDR3: TGTGCCAGCGCCCCCCCAAGGGGCGACGGCACTGAAGCTTTCTTT. It encodes CASAPPRGDGTEAFF.

The table lists this clone with a few counts. The chain combines TRBV6-1 with TRBJ1-6; TRBD1 aligns across 10 bases. J lost 9 bases, V lost 5 bases, and 4 bases had no gene match. This CDR3 has 14 residues. Per germline, CDR1 MNHNS and CDR2 SASEGT. CDR3 sequence reads: CASSSDRGLSPLHF. CDR3 sequence (DNA): TGTGCCAGCAGTTCCGACAGGGGGCTTTCACCCCTCCACTTT.

The genes are TRBV9 and TRBJ1-5; 7 bases fit TRBD1. Germline CDR1 reads SGDLS; CDR2 reads YYNGEE. V gave up 0 bases and J gave up 5 bases; unmatched junction bases: 5. This CDR3 contains 15 residues. The CDR3 loop reads CASSVEDREDQPQHF. The CDR3 bases are TGTGCCAGCAGCGTAGAAGACAGGGAAGATCAGCCCCAGCATTTT.

This clone has more than one count but fewer than ten. The rearrangement joins TRBV2 to TRBJ1-1, with D tentatively TRBD1 (5 bases). V lost 6 bases and J 5 bases, leaving 22 bases between the germline ends. The CDR3 spans 16 residues. Germline-derived CDR1 and CDR2 are SNHLY and FYNNEI. As DNA, the CDR3 is TGTGCCAGCAGAATAACTTCAGGGCGGCGTAGAACTGAAGCTTTCTTT. Translated, it gives CASRITSGRRRTEAFF.

The chain is built from TRBV27 and TRBJ1-5; D is perhaps TRBD1 (6 bases). This CDR3 contains 18 residues. Germline V gene data show CDR1 as MNHEY and CDR2 as SMNVEV (reference sequence). The V end lost 6 bases, the J end lost 2 bases, and 23 bases lay between the germline ends. The chain's CDR3 is CASSIDGLGGAGNQPQHF. CDR3 nucleotide sequence: TGTGCCAGCAGCATAGACGGGTTGGGGGGGGCGGGCAATCAGCCCCAGCATTTT.

CDR3 in DNA: TGTGCCAGCCACTCATCCCCGGGACTAGCGGGGGGCCACATCACAGATACGCAGTATTTT. It codes for CASHSSPGLAGGHITDTQYF. J is TRBJ2-3 and V is TRBV7-7; 15 nucleotides agree with TRBD2. The CDR3 is 20 residues long. The V gene end was trimmed by 8 bases and the J gene end by 2 bases; junction bases not matched to a gene: 17. Germline values: CDR1 SSHAT, CDR2 FNYEAQ (reference sequence).

This chain uses TRBV6-5 with TRBJ2-1, with TRBD1 matching 9 bases. This CDR3 is built from 14 residues. With V trimmed by 5 bases and J by 5 bases, 4 bases remained unmatched. CDR1 MNHEY and CDR2 SVGAGI come from the germline V gene. The CDR3 loop reads CASSRDRVNNEQFF. DNA for the CDR3: TGTGCCAGCAGTAGGGACAGGGTGAACAATGAGCAGTTCTTC.

This clone was counted a few times. This chain joins TRBV4-1 and TRBJ2-7, with 7 nucleotides matching TRBD1. Germline V gives CDR1 MGHRA, CDR2 YSYEKL. The CDR3 spans 13 residues. The V segment lost 4 bases and the J segment 7 bases; nucleotides outside the gene matches: 7. In DNA form, the CDR3 reads TGCGCCAGCAGCCTCGGGACAGACGTGGAGCAGTACTTC. This gives the protein CASSLGTDVEQYF.

CDR3 sequence: CASSQKLESNTGELFF. The CDR3 region has the DNA TGTGCCAGCAGCCAAAAACTCGAGAGTAACACCGGGGAGCTGTTTTTT. The chain combines TRBV7-9 with TRBJ2-2; D unclear. The V and J ends lost 5 bases and 2 bases respectively, with 15 bases between them. The CDR3 spans 16 residues. Germline V gene lookup returns CDR1 SEHNR and CDR2 FQNEAQ (reference sequence). Combining the CDR3 with reference TRBV7-9 and TRBJ2-2 gives the whole variable domain DTGVSQNPRHKITKRGQNVTFRCDPISEHNRLYWYRQTLGQGPEFLTYFQNEAQLEKSRLLSDRFSAERPKGSFSTLEIQRTEQGDSAMYLCASSQKLESNTGELFFGEGSRLTVL.

This clone was counted once. This chain uses TRBV5-8 with TRBJ2-4; 8 positions match TRBD2. Germline-derived CDR1 and CDR2 are SGHTS and YDEGEE. V was pared by 1 base and J by 6 bases, with 3 bases of the junction left unmatched. The CDR3 sequence is 14 residues long. CDR3 sequence reads: CASSLLTSGNIQYF. The CDR3 nucleotides read TGTGCCAGCAGCTTGCTTACTAGCGGAAACATTCAGTACTTC.

The chain carries TRBV7-9 and TRBJ2-3; D gene uncertain. CDR3 length: 12 residues. Trimming removed 1 base at V and 1 base at J, with 0 bases between. CDR1 is SEHNR and CDR2 is FQNEAQ in the germline V gene (reference sequence). The CDR3 loop is CASSLGTDTQYF. In DNA form, the CDR3 reads TGTGCCAGCAGCTTAGGCACAGATACGCAGTATTTT.

This clone was picked up one time. This rearrangement joins TRBV5-1 to TRBJ1-1; TRBD1 aligns across 7 bases. The CDR3 sequence is 15 residues long. After removal of 4 bases from V and 1 base from J, the junction contained 7 bases not matched to a gene. Germline CDR1 is SGHRS and CDR2 is YFSETQ. CDR3 loop: CASSPREGANTEAFF. The CDR3 DNA sequence: TGCGCCAGCAGCCCCAGGGAGGGGGCGAACACTGAAGCTTTCTTT.

This rearrangement joins TRBV4-1 to TRBJ1-5; 7 nucleotides agree with TRBD1. Losses at the gene ends were 1 base for V and 4 bases for J; bases not matched to a gene: 4. Germline V lookup: CDR1 MGHRA, CDR2 YSYEKL. There are 15 residues in the CDR3. CDR3 nucleotides: TGCGCCAGCAGCCAAGTACAGACAGGGAATCAGCCCCAGCATTTT. This encodes CASSQVQTGNQPQHF.

CDR3 coding DNA: TGCGCCAGCAGCCGAGATCTTTCAGGGTCCTCTGGCTACACCTTC. Its protein product is CASSRDLSGSSGYTF. The J gene is TRBJ1-2, the V gene TRBV4-1; D possibly corresponds to TRBD1 (5 bases). Germline CDR1 MGHRA, CDR2 YSYEKL. Trimming shortened V by 4 bases and J by 7 bases, and 19 bases separated the two germline ends. This CDR3 is built from 15 residues.

This clone was seen only a few times. The chain uses TRBV5-4 and TRBJ1-2; D may be TRBD1 (5 bases). This CDR3 spans 12 amino acids. Germline V gene sequence: CDR1 SGHNT, CDR2 YYREEE (reference sequence). V lost 4 bases and J lost 4, with 8 bases in between. This chain's CDR3 is CASSPGGYGYTF. The CDR3 nucleotides are TGTGCCAGCAGCCCCGGGGGCTATGGCTACACCTTC.

The V and J genes are TRBV7-9 and TRBJ2-1; D is unclear. The length of the CDR3 is 13 residues. The germline gives CDR1 SEHNR, CDR2 FQNEAQ (reference sequence). V gave up 6 bases and J gave up 4 bases, with 10 bases separating them. CDR3 sequence: CASREALYNEQFF. As DNA, the CDR3 is TGTGCCAGCAGGGAAGCGTTATACAATGAGCAGTTCTTC.

The V call is TRBV10-3, the J call TRBJ1-2, with 12 nucleotides matching TRBD1. The V segment lost 8 bases and the J segment 8 bases; nucleotides outside the gene matches: 9. This CDR3 is 14 amino acids long. The germline V gene encodes CDR1 ENHRY and CDR2 SYGVKD. DNA of the CDR3: TGTGCCATCCGGGGACAGGGGGCCTTGGGAGGCTACACCTTC. This gives the protein CAIRGQGALGGYTF.

The chain combines TRBV6-5 with TRBJ1-5, with 7 bases aligning to TRBD1. V was clipped by 6 bases and J by 5 bases; unmatched bases: 10. The CDR3 runs to 15 residues. Germline V gene data show CDR1 as MNHEY and CDR2 as SVGAGI. The CDR3 loop is CASRPRDSLDQPQHF. DNA for the CDR3: TGTGCCAGCAGACCTAGGGACAGCCTGGATCAGCCCCAGCATTTT.

The chain combines TRBV6-5 with TRBJ1-1, with D maybe TRBD1 (6 bases). CDR3 length equals 14 residues. In germline, CDR1 is MNHEY, CDR2 SVGAGI. V lost 2 bases and J lost 4, with 11 bases in between. The CDR3, as DNA: TGTGCCAGCAGTTACGGGGGCGGAAGCACTGAAGCTTTCTTT. Its translation is CASSYGGGSTEAFF.

This rearrangement joins TRBV7-9 to TRBJ2-7; D possibly matches TRBD1 or TRBD2 (5 bases each). Germline loops: CDR1 SEHNR, CDR2 FQNEAQ (reference sequence). This CDR3 region has 15 residues. With 2 bases removed from V and 5 bases from J, the gap between germline ends came to 16 bases. The CDR3 coding sequence is TGTGCCAGCAGCTTAAGTGCTGTCCTGGGGGACGAGCAGTACTTC. Its translation: CASSLSAVLGDEQYF.

This chain uses TRBV19 with TRBJ1-5; D not certain. The germline V gene encodes CDR1 LNHDA and CDR2 SQIVND (reference sequence). V lost 6 bases and J lost 6, with 9 bases in between. There are 12 residues in the CDR3. The CDR3 nucleotides are TGTGCCAGTAGAGGGCGGGGTCAGCCCCAGCATTTT. Amino acid sequence: CASRGRGQPQHF.

V gene TRBV1 combines with J gene TRBJ2-5; the table gives TRBD2 as D, unverified against the DNA. TRBV1 is listed as a pseudogene. The length of the CDR3 is 16 residues. CDR3 region: CTSSQPLSTSSETQYF. The CDR3 DNA reads as TGCACCAGCAGCCAACCCCTCTCCACTAGTTCCGAGACCCAGTACTTC.

This clone was counted once. J is TRBJ2-1 and V is TRBV19, with TRBD2 matching over 13 bases. V dropped 5 bases and J dropped 6; count of bases not matched to a gene: 7. The CDR3 contains 16 residues. Germline CDR1 is LNHDA and CDR2 is SQIVND (reference sequence). CDR3 nucleotide sequence: TGTGCCAGTAGTGTCTCCGGGACTAGCGGGGCCAATGAGCAGTTCTTC. Translating gives CASSVSGTSGANEQFF.

This chain links TRBV7-8 with TRBJ2-2; D possibly uses TRBD1 or TRBD2 (6 bases each). Trimming took 2 bases from V and 3 from J, leaving 10 bases between them. The CDR3 covers 15 residues. Germline-derived CDR1 and CDR2 are SGHVS and FQNEAQ. The CDR3 loop is CASSLLEGDTGELFF. The CDR3 DNA reads as TGTGCCAGCAGCTTATTGGAGGGGGACACCGGGGAGCTGTTTTTT. Supplemented by reference TRBV7-8 and TRBJ2-2, the full variable domain reads GAGVSQSPRYKVAKRGQDVALRCDPISGHVSLFWYQQALGQGPEFLTYFQNEAQLDKSGLPSDRFFAERPEGSVSTLKIQRTQQEDSAVYLCASSLLEGDTGELFFGEGSRLTVL.